These T cell receptor beta chains were read from a single sample in a study of blood T cells in healthy people across ages. MiXCR, applied by TCRdb to the 5' RACE reads, yields one record per CDR3 protein. The sample consists of 800,000 or so distinct CDR3 sequences, approximately 25% of them appearing once. These data also formed part of another study, on T cells of mothers and their children.

Sample: blood. Source of these receptors: a boy aged 5-17 years in good health. CDR3s include the opening cysteine and the closing phenylalanine or tryptophan. Each record gives: D gene, V gene, J gene, clone size, CDR3 protein, CDR3 DNA. A D gene is named only where the DNA matches it firmly. A clone size is listed for some rows: how often the clone was seen (once, few, many), or a class if it is expanded.

D: .; V: TRBV29-1; J: TRBJ1-1; size: .; CDR3: CSVDRGWSTEAFF; DNA: TGCAGCGTTGATCGGGGGTGGAGCACTGAAGCTTTCTTT
D: .; V: TRBV29-1; J: TRBJ2-3; size: few; CDR3: CSVETLGIYGADTQYF; DNA: TGCAGCGTTGAAACGTTAGGGATTTACGGTGCAGATACGCAGTATTTT
D: .; V: TRBV27; J: TRBJ2-3; size: .; CDR3: CASSLGLAMDTDTQYF; DNA: TGTGCCAGCAGTTTAGGGCTAGCCATGGACACAGATACGCAGTATTTT
D: TRBD1; V: TRBV28; J: TRBJ2-2; size: .; CDR3: CASSLRQGGLFF; DNA: TGTGCCAGCAGTCTCAGACAGGGGGGGCTGTTTTTT
D: TRBD1; V: TRBV20-1; J: TRBJ2-7; size: few; CDR3: CSADGQDSYEQYF; DNA: TGCAGTGCTGACGGACAGGATTCTTACGAGCAGTACTTC
D: TRBD1; V: TRBV28; J: TRBJ2-1; size: many; CDR3: CASSQGAWEQFF; DNA: TGTGCCAGCAGTCAGGGGGCATGGGAGCAGTTCTTC
D: .; V: TRBV9; J: TRBJ2-1; size: .; CDR3: CASSVGLSHNEQFF; DNA: TGTGCCAGCAGCGTAGGATTATCGCACAATGAGCAGTTCTTC
D: .; V: TRBV27; J: TRBJ2-7; size: few; CDR3: CASKPHVSYEQYF; DNA: TGTGCCAGCAAGCCACACGTGTCCTACGAGCAGTACTTC
D: TRBD2; V: TRBV5-1; J: TRBJ2-5; size: few; CDR3: CASSLKRSGGGGIQETQYF; DNA: TGCGCCAGCAGCTTGAAACGCTCGGGTGGCGGGGGGATCCAAGAGACCCAGTACTTC
D: TRBD2; V: TRBV7-2; J: TRBJ2-3; size: few; CDR3: CASSRGTSGGIHTDTQYF; DNA: TGTGCCAGCAGCCGAGGGACTAGCGGGGGGATACACACAGATACGCAGTATTTT
D: TRBD2; V: TRBV7-3; J: TRBJ2-1; size: few; CDR3: CASSLMTSAYNEQFF; DNA: TGTGCCAGCAGCCTCATGACTAGCGCCTACAATGAGCAGTTCTTC
D: .; V: TRBV29-1; J: TRBJ1-4; size: few; CDR3: CSVGAADEKLFF; DNA: TGCAGCGTTGGGGCCGCGGATGAAAAACTGTTTTTT
D: .; V: TRBV27; J: TRBJ1-2; size: .; CDR3: CASSFSGGSYGYTF; DNA: TGTGCCAGCAGTTTTTCAGGTGGCTCCTATGGCTACACCTTC
D: .; V: TRBV29-1; J: TRBJ2-7; size: .; CDR3: CSVEGGDTTYEQYF; DNA: TGCAGCGTTGAAGGTGGCGACACCACCTACGAGCAGTACTTC
D: .; V: TRBV29-1; J: TRBJ2-5; size: few; CDR3: CSVAPTDTLGETQYF; DNA: TGCAGCGTTGCCCCGACAGACACCCTGGGGGAGACCCAGTACTTC
D: .; V: TRBV20-1; J: TRBJ2-3; size: many; CDR3: CSARPGGTDTQYF; DNA: TGCAGTGCTCGTCCTGGGGGCACAGATACGCAGTATTTT